This T cell receptor (beta chain) derives from a study of blood T cell repertoires in COVID-19. Across the study: Acute-phase and convalescent COVID-19 samples originated in the United States, Italy and Spain. The analysed material was cDNA or gDNA that came from T cells, B-cell-depleted T cells, or PBMCs.

V gave up 7 bases and J gave up 4 bases, with 19 bases separating them. The CDR3 has 15 amino acids. Germline loops: CDR1 MDHEN, CDR2 SYDVKM. In the source study's methods: From reference gene primer amplification, estimates of nucleated cell counts were derived. Profiling relied on immunoSEQ multiplex PCR, and the TCRdb table lists in-frame clones only, not all of them. Clone size and V and J calls were adopted from that table, with D and trimming inferred from the DNA. The table includes fewer than 200,000 clones, 80% to 90% detected once. V and J are TRBV28 and TRBJ1-2; no definite D call. This receptor was obtained from a man between 65 and 79 years old with active or convalescent COVID-19. What was sequenced was peripheral blood. As DNA, the CDR3 is TGTGCCAGCAATTTCGGAGAGGGATGGAGCTATGGCTACACCTTC. This translates into CASNFGEGWSYGYTF.